The 28 T cell receptor beta chains below were found in one sample sequenced in a study of T cell repertoires in aging, cancer and after chemotherapy. Rearranged V-D-J TRB sequences were amplified with a mixed TRB-A/B primer pool. TCRdb re-called the multiplex PCR reads with MiXCR, one entry per CDR3 protein. The sample has 1,500 to 2,500 distinct CDR3 sequences; around 28% are singletons. TCR beta rearrangements were amplified from peripheral blood genomic DNA. Sequences were obtained from blood. The receptor set was obtained from a human donor in good health.

This clonotype has more than one count but fewer than ten. J is TRBJ2-2 and V is TRBV7-6; D unresolved. CDR1 and CDR2 from the germline V gene are SGHVS and FNYEAQ. V lost 2 bases to trimming and J lost 7 bases, with 20 bases between them. The CDR3 consists of 17 residues. DNA of the CDR3: TGTGCCAGCAGCTTATTTCTGGTCAATGCGCTGGGCGGGGAGCTGTTTTTT. This codes for CASSLFLVNALGGELFF.

Within the sample, this clonotype is medium-sized (0.01 to 0.1%). The chain couples TRBV19 to TRBJ2-7; 9 bases agree with TRBD1. The J segment lost 3 bases and the V segment lost 0 bases, leaving 12 bases of the junction unmatched. This CDR3 is built from 18 residues. Germline V gene lookup returns CDR1 LNHDA and CDR2 SQIVND (reference sequence). The CDR3 loop is CASSIEVGWDRAGYEQYF. The CDR3 DNA sequence: TGTGCCAGTAGTATAGAGGTCGGCTGGGACAGGGCAGGCTACGAGCAGTACTTC.

In this sample, this clonotype is large. The gene calls are TRBV29-1 and TRBJ1-2; tentatively, D is TRBD1 (5 bases). Trimming shortened V by 4 bases and J by 13 bases, and 13 bases separated the two germline ends. CDR1 and CDR2 (germline): SQVTM, ANQGSEA. This CDR3 spans 10 amino acids. CDR3 DNA sequence: TGCAGCGTTGCCGGGGGTGAAGGCACCTTC. Its translation: CSVAGGEGTF.

This clonotype was picked up a small number of times. The chain carries TRBV6-2 or TRBV6-3 and TRBJ1-5; D perhaps matches TRBD1 (6 bases). Germline lookup yields CDR1 MNHEY and CDR2 SVGEGT. The CDR3 spans 13 residues. The V end was cut by 6 bases, the J end by 4 bases, with 10 bases between. CDR3 nucleotide sequence: TGTGCCAGCAGCCGAGGGGGAAATCAGCCCCAGCATTTT. It translates to CASSRGGNQPQHF.

For this clonotype: An end of the junction differs from the germline gene, which may be a read error. This sequence joins TRBV5-6 and TRBJ2-1, with TRBD2 identical over 14 bases. Looked up from germline, CDR1 is SGHDT and CDR2 is YYEEEE. The CDR3 covers 15 residues. The CDR3: CASSLGTSGSDEQFF. The DNA for the CDR3 is TGCGCCAGCAGCTTAGGGACTAGCGGGAGCGATGAGCAGTTCTTC.

The genes are TRBV11-1 and TRBJ2-1; 7 bases agree with TRBD2. The trim removed 4 bases at V and 0 bases at J, leaving 6 bases unmatched. This CDR3 has 16 amino acids. Germline CDR1 and CDR2: SGHAT and FQDESV (reference sequence). The CDR3 DNA is TGTGCCAGCAGCTACTGGGGCGGGAGCTCCTACAATGAGCAGTTCTTC. Amino acid sequence: CASSYWGGSSYNEQFF.

The CDR3 reads CATSDETPKGATGELFF. Here the CDR3 DNA reads TGTGCCACCAGTGATGAGACACCGAAGGGTGCCACCGGGGAGCTGTTTTTT. This rearrangement joins TRBV24-1 to TRBJ2-2; unclear D gene. Trimming removed 3 bases at V and 4 bases at J, with 17 bases between. The CDR3 sequence is 17 residues long. Germline V lookup: CDR1 KGHDR, CDR2 SFDVKD.

This chain joins TRBV12-3 or TRBV12-4 and TRBJ1-6; D is unresolved. The CDR3 length is 12 residues. With 2 bases removed from V and 14 bases from J, the gap between germline ends came to 10 bases. The CDR3 spells CASSLWRDTLHF. The CDR3 nucleotides are TGTGCCAGCAGTTTATGGCGTGATACCCTCCACTTT.

This sequence joins TRBV29-1 and TRBJ1-1; a weak D match, TRBD1 (5 bases). This CDR3 has 13 amino acids. Trimming pared 2 bases from V and 6 bases from J, leaving 13 bases between. Germline-derived CDR1 and CDR2 are SQVTM and ANQGSEA. The CDR3 region has the DNA TGCAGCGTTGAACCGGGGGTAAATTCTGAAGCTTTCTTT. This codes for CSVEPGVNSEAFF.

This clonotype was detected only a few times. The chain links TRBV28 to TRBJ2-1; TRBD2 matches 10 bases. V lost 6 bases to trimming and J lost 5 bases; unmatched junction nucleotides: 10. This CDR3 has 16 residues. Germline assignment: CDR1 MDHEN and CDR2 SYDVKM. This chain's CDR3 is CASSDPGLARHNEQFF. In DNA, the CDR3 is TGTGCCAGCAGCGATCCGGGACTAGCGAGACACAATGAGCAGTTCTTC.

The chain is built from TRBV7-2 and TRBJ2-6, with D hard to call. The CDR3 spans 15 residues. Germline V CDR1 and CDR2: SGHTA, FQGNSA. V was trimmed by 1 base and J by 0 bases, leaving 4 bases between them. The CDR3 sequence: CASSLVPSGANVLTF. CDR3 DNA: TGTGCCAGCAGCTTAGTGCCCTCTGGGGCCAACGTCCTGACTTTC.

This clonotype is labeled medium-sized (0.01 to 0.1%). J is TRBJ2-1 and V is TRBV30; D ambiguous. V was pared by 0 bases and J by 5 bases, with 14 bases between. Looked up from germline, CDR1 is GTSNPN and CDR2 is SVGIG (reference sequence). This CDR3 comprises 15 residues. In DNA form, the CDR3 reads TGTGCCTGGAGTGTATGGCGACCCGGCAACAATGAGCAGTTCTTC. Its translation: CAWSVWRPGNNEQFF.

This chain links TRBV7-3 with TRBJ1-1, with D perhaps TRBD1 (6 bases). V lost 1 base to trimming and J lost 2 bases, with 11 bases between them. The CDR3 runs 15 residues. Germline loops: CDR1 SGHTA, CDR2 FQGTGA. The CDR3 coding sequence is TGTGCCAGCAGCTTAAGGGGCGGGACAAACACTGAAGCTTTCTTT. Translated: CASSLRGGTNTEAFF.

This clonotype is medium-sized by share. This chain uses TRBV12-3 or TRBV12-4 with TRBJ2-5; D possibly corresponds to TRBD2 (6 bases). V lost 4 bases and J 5 bases, leaving 11 bases between the germline ends. This CDR3 has 13 amino acids. CDR3 bases: TGTGCCAGCAGTTGGGCAGGAGGGGAGACCCAGTACTTC. Its protein product is CASSWAGGETQYF.

The rearrangement links TRBV5-1 to TRBJ2-3; D is uncertain. The CDR3 is 14 residues long. The V and J ends lost 3 bases and 3 bases respectively, with 11 bases between them. Germline loops: CDR1 SGHRS, CDR2 YFSETQ. DNA for the CDR3: TGCGCCAGCAGCTCAGCCCGTACAACAGATACGCAGTATTTT. Translated, it gives CASSSARTTDTQYF.

By sample fraction, this clonotype is medium-sized (0.01 to 0.1%). The rearrangement links TRBV30 to TRBJ2-1, with 7 bases aligning to TRBD2. Germline V lookup: CDR1 GTSNPN, CDR2 SVGIG (reference sequence). There are 16 residues in the CDR3. With V trimmed by 0 bases and J by 5 bases, 10 bases remained unmatched. CDR3 loop: CAWSVPRGRANNEQFF. CDR3 sequence (DNA): TGTGCCTGGAGTGTACCTCGCGGGAGAGCAAACAATGAGCAGTTCTTC.

This chain joins TRBV5-1 and TRBJ2-3, with 15 bases matching TRBD2. There are 17 residues in the CDR3. V lost 2 bases to trimming and J lost 6 bases; unmatched junction nucleotides: 7. Germline V gives CDR1 SGHRS, CDR2 YFSETQ. CDR3 sequence reads: CASSLSGTSGGMDTQYF. DNA of the CDR3: TGCGCCAGCAGCTTATCCGGGACTAGCGGGGGGATGGATACGCAGTATTTT.

This clonotype is labeled large. The chain uses TRBV6-5 and TRBJ2-7; 8 bases map to TRBD1. Germline V gene lookup returns CDR1 MNHEY and CDR2 SVGAGI. With V trimmed by 7 bases and J by 4 bases, 6 bases remained unmatched. The CDR3 spans 13 residues. In DNA, the CDR3 is TGTGCCAGCAAGGGACAGGTTGAGTACGAGCAGTACTTC. Protein product: CASKGQVEYEQYF.

J is TRBJ1-4 and V is TRBV7-9, with 7 bases lining up with TRBD1. CDR1 is SEHNR and CDR2 is FQNEAQ in the germline V gene (reference sequence). The ends lost 3 bases at V and 8 bases at J; junction bases unmatched: 6. The CDR3 extends over 14 amino acids. The CDR3 region is CASSLTGKSEKLFF. CDR3 DNA: TGTGCCAGCAGCTTGACAGGGAAAAGCGAAAAACTGTTTTTT.

The V and J genes are TRBV7-2 and TRBJ1-6, with TRBD1 matching 10 bases. The junction had 5 bases not matched to a gene; V was cut back by 3 bases and J by 9 bases. Germline CDR1 SGHTA, CDR2 FQGNSA. This CDR3 contains 15 residues. Here the CDR3 DNA reads TGTGCCAGCAGCTTGGGGGGACAGGGGTCTTCACCCCTCCACTTT. Encoded protein: CASSLGGQGSSPLHF.

The V and J genes are TRBV11-1 and TRBJ2-1; 7 bases align to TRBD2. Germline V gene lookup returns CDR1 SGHAT and CDR2 FQDESV (reference sequence). V lost 5 bases to trimming and J lost 7 bases; unmatched junction nucleotides: 8. The CDR3 is 14 amino acids. CDR3 protein: CASSPGRVGNEQFF. CDR3 sequence (DNA): TGTGCCAGCAGCCCGGGGAGGGTTGGGAATGAGCAGTTCTTC.

This clonotype showed up just a few times. The chain is built from TRBV19 and TRBJ2-1; D tentatively reads TRBD1 or TRBD2 (5 bases each). CDR1 LNHDA and CDR2 SQIVND come from the germline V gene (reference sequence). Trimming removed 1 base at V and 7 bases at J, with 23 bases between. The CDR3 is 18 amino acids. This chain's CDR3 is CASSIGGREMTLRNEQFF. CDR3 DNA sequence: TGTGCCAGTAGTATAGGAGGCAGGGAGATGACTTTGAGGAATGAGCAGTTCTTC.

The V and J genes are TRBV18 and TRBJ1-2; D might be TRBD1 (5 bases). V was trimmed by 2 bases and J by 3 bases, leaving 19 bases between them. This CDR3 contains 17 residues. From germline, CDR1 is KGHSH and CDR2 LQKENI. The CDR3 nucleotides read TGTGCCAGCTCACCAATCCCCGGGGGTAGCGAGTACTATGGCTACACCTTC. Protein: CASSPIPGGSEYYGYTF. Looking up the rest from reference TRBV18 and TRBJ1-2 gives the full variable domain: NAGVMQNPRHLVRRRGQEARLRCSPMKGHSHVYWYRQLPEEGLKFMVYLQKENIIDESGMPKERFSAEFPKEGPSILRIQQVVRGDSAAYFCASSPIPGGSEYYGYTFGSGTRLTVV.

Sample share makes this clonotype medium-sized. This sequence joins TRBV6-2 or TRBV6-3 and TRBJ1-2; D might be TRBD1 (6 bases). This CDR3 comprises 14 residues. Germline V gives CDR1 MNHEY, CDR2 SVGEGT. The germline V and J ends were trimmed by 4 bases and 7 bases, with 16 bases remaining between them. The DNA for the CDR3 is TGTGCCAGCAGTTCGTCCCGGGACATCAGTGGCTACACCTTC. This gives the protein CASSSSRDISGYTF.

This clonotype turned up a few times. The genes are TRBV30 and TRBJ1-2, with TRBD1 as a possible D gene (6 bases). The CDR3 is 11 amino acids. Germline values: CDR1 GTSNPN, CDR2 SVGIG (reference sequence). Trimming cost V 7 bases and J 8 bases, with 14 bases left between them. CDR3 DNA sequence: TGTGCCTCGAAACCAGGGGTCGGCTACACCTTC. Translating it yields CASKPGVGYTF.

This clonotype is deemed medium-sized. The V and J genes are TRBV6-4 and TRBJ2-1, with 7 bases lining up with TRBD2. This CDR3 has 16 residues. The V and J ends lost 0 bases and 5 bases, in that order; junction bases with no gene match: 7. Germline lookup yields CDR1 MRHNA and CDR2 SNTAGT. The DNA for the CDR3 is TGTGCCAGCAGTGACTCAGCTAGCGGAGGACACAATGAGCAGTTCTTC. This gives the protein CASSDSASGGHNEQFF.

This clonotype rates as medium-sized (0.01 to 0.1%). The chain uses TRBV6-2 or TRBV6-3 and TRBJ2-5; 8 nucleotides match TRBD2. Trimming removed 2 bases from V and 2 bases from J; junction bases left unmatched: 7. The CDR3 has 16 residues. CDR1 is MNHEY and CDR2 is SVGEGT in the germline V gene. CDR3 region: CASSYVRGGRQETQYF. The CDR3 DNA follows: TGTGCCAGCAGTTACGTCCGCGGGGGGCGTCAAGAGACCCAGTACTTC.

This clonotype is classed as medium-sized. The V call is TRBV5-4, the J call TRBJ2-7; possibly TRBD1 for D (6 bases). The CDR3 is 12 amino acids. CDR1 and CDR2 (germline): SGHNT, YYREEE (reference sequence). V lost 3 bases, J lost 7 bases, and 11 bases lay in between. Here the CDR3 reads CASSWDTGEQYF. The DNA of the CDR3 is TGTGCCAGCAGCTGGGACACGGGGGAGCAGTACTTC.